What follows describes a single T cell receptor (beta chain). Its antigen remains unidentified. This entry is derived from a study of synovial regulatory T cells in juvenile arthritis. Overall study: One patient received methotrexate plus infliximab; one lacked treatment information. The study's findings and limits: CDR3 overlap with synovial Tregs was higher for iaTregs than other blood Tregs. Compared with other blood Treg cells, inflammation-associated Treg cells had reduced TCR diversity.

Patients had median age roughly 12 years, range 2.4-22.9. Generated by immunoSEQ multiplex PCR, the TCRdb table keeps only in-frame clones and is missing some. This repertoire includes 7,500 to 10,000 clones. The CDR3 has 15 residues. No DNA was logged. The germline V gene encodes CDR1 SNHLY and CDR2 FYNNEI. Material for sequencing was Treg cells from blood. The subset was: remaining (HLA-DR-negative) circulating blood Treg cells. V gene TRBV2 combines with J gene TRBJ1-5. The receptor's source is a donor younger than 30 with juvenile idiopathic arthritis. CDR3: CASSELEAGLQPQHF.